Given below is one T cell receptor beta chain in context. The target antigen is unknown. The data belong to a study of T cell responses to AZD1222 COVID-19 vaccine. At the level of the study: Second-dose intervals near 4 or 12 weeks were combined.

TCRdb's copy holds only in-frame clones and misses some; the assay was immunoSEQ multiplex PCR. The sample contains more than 150,000 clones, just over 90% of which appear only once. Germline V gene data show CDR1 as KGHDR and CDR2 as SFDVKD. This CDR3 is built from 15 residues. The ends lost 8 bases at V and 3 bases at J; junction bases unmatched: 9. Study outcomes and limitations: Most donors were white British, females outnumbered males, and clonal diversity was possibly underestimated. The study found vaccine-associated CD4 TCRs spanning spike, dominant at 160-218 and 743-854. Seropositivity was recorded at baseline in only a handful of AZD1222 recipients.

J is TRBJ2-7 and V is TRBV24-1; TRBD2 aligns across 10 bases. This receptor was obtained from an adult in good health. Sample: peripheral blood, taken on day 0 of AZD1222 vaccination. The CDR3, as DNA: TGTGCCACCATCCTTACTAGCGGGGCCTACTACGAGCAGTACTTC. It is translated as CATILTSGAYYEQYF.